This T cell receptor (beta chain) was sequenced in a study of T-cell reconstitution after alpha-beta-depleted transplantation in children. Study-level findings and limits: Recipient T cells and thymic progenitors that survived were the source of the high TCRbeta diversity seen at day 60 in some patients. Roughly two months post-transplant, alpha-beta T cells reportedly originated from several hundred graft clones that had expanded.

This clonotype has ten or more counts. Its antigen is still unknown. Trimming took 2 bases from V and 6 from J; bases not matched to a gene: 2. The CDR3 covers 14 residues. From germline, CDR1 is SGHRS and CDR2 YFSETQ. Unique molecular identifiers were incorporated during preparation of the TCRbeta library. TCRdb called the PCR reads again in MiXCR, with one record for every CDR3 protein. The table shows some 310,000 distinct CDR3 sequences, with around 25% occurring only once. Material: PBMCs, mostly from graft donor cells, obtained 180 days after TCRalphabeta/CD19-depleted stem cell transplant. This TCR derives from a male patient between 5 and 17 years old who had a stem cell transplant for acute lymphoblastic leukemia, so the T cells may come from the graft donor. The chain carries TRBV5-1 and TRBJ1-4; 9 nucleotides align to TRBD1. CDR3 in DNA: TGCGCCAGCAGCTTTAGGACAGGGGATGAAAAACTGTTTTTT. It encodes CASSFRTGDEKLFF.